The subject of this entry is one TCR beta chain. Its antigen is still unknown. This sample was included in a study of neurological immune-mediated disorders. V was shortened by 4 bases and J by 1 base, with 7 bases between the two germline ends. CDR3 length equals 13 residues. In germline, CDR1 is LNHNV, CDR2 YYDKDF (reference sequence). Study conclusions and caveats: The greatest TCR clonal expansion occurred in HTLV-1-associated myelopathy and the least in multiple sclerosis, which fell below healthy controls.

Each CDR3 protein is one row after TCRdb ran MiXCR on the 5' RACE reads. The sample includes more than 50,000 distinct CDR3 sequences, roughly 3.9% of them seen just once. This clonotype was obtained from a young man with multiple sclerosis. The chain couples TRBV15 to TRBJ1-1; D not resolved. What was sequenced was PBMCs. CDR3 loop: CATSIDGNTEAFF. The CDR3 coding sequence is TGTGCCACCAGCATAGACGGGAACACTGAAGCTTTCTTT.